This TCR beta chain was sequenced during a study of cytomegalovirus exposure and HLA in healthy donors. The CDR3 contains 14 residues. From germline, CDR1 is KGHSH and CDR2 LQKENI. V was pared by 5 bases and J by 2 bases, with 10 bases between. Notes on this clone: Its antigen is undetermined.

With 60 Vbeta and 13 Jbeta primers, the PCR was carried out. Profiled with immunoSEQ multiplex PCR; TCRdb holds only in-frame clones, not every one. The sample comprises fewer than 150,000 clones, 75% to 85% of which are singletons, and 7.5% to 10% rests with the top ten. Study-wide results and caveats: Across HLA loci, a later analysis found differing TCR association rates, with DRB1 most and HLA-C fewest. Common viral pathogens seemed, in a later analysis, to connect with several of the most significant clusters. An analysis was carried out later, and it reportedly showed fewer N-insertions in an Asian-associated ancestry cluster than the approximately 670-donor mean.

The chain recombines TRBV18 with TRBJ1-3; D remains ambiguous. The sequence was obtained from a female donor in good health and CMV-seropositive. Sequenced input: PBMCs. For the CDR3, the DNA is TGTGCCAGCTCAGGAGGCTCTACTGGAAACACCATATATTTT. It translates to CASSGGSTGNTIYF.